This T cell receptor beta chain was sequenced for a study of CD4 and CD8 cells across lung adenocarcinoma regions (dated by TCRdb to 2017 to 2018). General notes on the study: Intratumor heterogeneity of the T cell receptor repertoire was examined by comparing tumor centers with tumor margins.

Donors were patients with localized lung adenocarcinoma, a subtype of non-small cell lung cancer. Samples were obtained from the centers of localized lung adenocarcinomas. For TCR repertoire analysis, CD8+ T cells from tumor tissue were profiled apart from CD4+ T cells. In the germline V gene, CDR1 corresponds to MNHEY and CDR2 to SVGAGI. The CDR3 holds 15 amino acids from the cysteine to the phenylalanine. The retained sequence is limited to the CDR3, 45 bases, with the frame set at the first base. V was cut back by 2 bases and J by 0 bases, leaving a gap of 8 bases between them. The library was obtained by PCR. Sequencing used a HiSeq X Ten. Through fastp at Q25 and MiXCR, TCRdb rebuilt clones from the public reads, retaining in-frame beta chains. Entries that share a CDR3 protein sequence are merged under the most common genes and DNA. In all, the sample holds 16,000 or so distinct CDR3 sequences, and approximately 50% of those were seen once. Clones ranked in the top ten supply around a third of the sample.

In regard to this clonotype: Its antigen is currently not known. No qualities accompany the bases; no much larger clone lies one base away.

The sequence is built from TRBV6-5 and TRBJ2-1, with no confident D gene call. The sample comprised CD8+ T cells from the center of a lung tumor. Explained via the paper, the cell subset or site label denotes: tumor center region. The TCR originated in a female donor with lung adenocarcinoma. The CD4 and CD8 labels of this study may be unreliable. The DNA is as follows: TGTGCCAGCAGTTACGACGGTAGCTCCTACAATGAGCAGTTCTTC. Translated, it reads CASSYDGSSYNEQFF.